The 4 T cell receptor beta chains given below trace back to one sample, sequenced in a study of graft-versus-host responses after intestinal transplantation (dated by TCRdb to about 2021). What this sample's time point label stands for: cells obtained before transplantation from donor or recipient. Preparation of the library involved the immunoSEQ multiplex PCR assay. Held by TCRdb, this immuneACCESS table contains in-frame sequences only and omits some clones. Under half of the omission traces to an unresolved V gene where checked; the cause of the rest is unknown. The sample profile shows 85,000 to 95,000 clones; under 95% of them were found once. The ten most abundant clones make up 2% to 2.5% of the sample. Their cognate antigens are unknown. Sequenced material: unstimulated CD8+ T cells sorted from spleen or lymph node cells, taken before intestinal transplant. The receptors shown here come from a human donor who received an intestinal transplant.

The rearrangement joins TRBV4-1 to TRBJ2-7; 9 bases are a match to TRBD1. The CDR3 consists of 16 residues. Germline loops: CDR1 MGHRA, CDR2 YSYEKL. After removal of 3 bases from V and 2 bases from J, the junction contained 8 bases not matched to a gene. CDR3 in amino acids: CASSHASGQGTYEQYF. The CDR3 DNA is TGCGCCAGCAGCCATGCGTCGGGACAGGGAACCTACGAGCAGTACTTC.

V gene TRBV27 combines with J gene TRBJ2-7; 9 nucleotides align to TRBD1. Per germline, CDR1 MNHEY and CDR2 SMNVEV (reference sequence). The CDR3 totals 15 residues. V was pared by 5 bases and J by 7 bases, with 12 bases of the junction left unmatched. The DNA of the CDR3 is TGTGCCAGCAGTCCACCGGGACAGGGTAGATGGGAGCAGTACTTC. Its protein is CASSPPGQGRWEQYF.

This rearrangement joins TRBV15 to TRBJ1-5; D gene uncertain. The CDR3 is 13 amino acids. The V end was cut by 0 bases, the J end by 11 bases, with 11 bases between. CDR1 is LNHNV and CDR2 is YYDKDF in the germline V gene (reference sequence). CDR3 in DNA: TGTGCCACCAGCAGAGATCGCTTCGGGGCCCAGCATTTT. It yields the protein CATSRDRFGAQHF.

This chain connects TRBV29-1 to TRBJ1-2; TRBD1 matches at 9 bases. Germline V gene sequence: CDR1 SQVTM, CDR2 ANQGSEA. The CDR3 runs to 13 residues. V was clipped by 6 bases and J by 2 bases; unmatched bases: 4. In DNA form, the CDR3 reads TGCAGCGTGAGGGGACAGGGCAACTATGGCTACACCTTC. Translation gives CSVRGQGNYGYTF.